These 8 T cell receptor beta chains share one sample of origin, sequenced in a study of blood T cell repertoires in COVID-19. Libraries were prepared by immunoSEQ multiplex PCR; TCRdb keeps only in-frame clonotypes and omits some of them. Of some 170,000 clones listed, about 81% are singletons. Sequencing was performed on peripheral blood. The receptor set was obtained from a human donor in a cohort sampled during active COVID-19.

The chain links TRBV5-1 to TRBJ2-5; no firm D call. The CDR3 extends over 10 amino acids. V was shortened by 7 bases and J by 7 bases, with 8 bases between the two germline ends. Germline loops: CDR1 SGHRS, CDR2 YFSETQ. In DNA, the CDR3 is TGCGCCAGCTACAATGGGACCCAGTACTTC. Translating it yields CASYNGTQYF.

The chain couples TRBV6-5 to TRBJ2-7, with D tentatively TRBD1 (6 bases). With 6 bases removed from V and 0 bases from J, the gap between germline ends came to 12 bases. Germline V gene sequence: CDR1 MNHEY, CDR2 SVGAGI. The CDR3 runs 14 residues. The CDR3 protein is CASRDSHVSYEQYF. In DNA form, the CDR3 reads TGTGCCAGCAGGGACAGCCACGTCTCCTACGAGCAGTACTTC.

V usage is TRBV16 and J usage is TRBJ2-7, with no clear D. From germline, CDR1 is KGHSY and CDR2 FQNENV. Trimming stripped 0 bases from V and 1 base from J, with 10 bases between. The CDR3 runs 15 residues. The DNA for the CDR3 is TGTGCCAGCAGCCAATCGTGGGCAGGATCCTACGAGCAGTACTTC. Its translation is CASSQSWAGSYEQYF.

This clone was picked up many times. The chain combines TRBV27 with TRBJ1-1; a possible D gene is TRBD1 (5 bases). This CDR3 is built from 13 residues. Germline CDR1 MNHEY, CDR2 SMNVEV (reference sequence). The ends were cut back, 3 bases at V and 8 bases at J, with 13 bases in the middle. The CDR3 coding sequence is TGTGCCAGCAGTTTGGTCGGGGACTCCGAAGCTTTCTTT. Its protein is CASSLVGDSEAFF.

The genes are TRBV6-6 and TRBJ1-3; a possible D gene is TRBD1 (5 bases). Germline V gene data show CDR1 as MNHNY and CDR2 as SVGAGI (reference sequence). The length of the CDR3 is 13 residues. Deletions cut 8 bases from V and 1 base from J, with 9 bases between. The CDR3 loop is CASQGASGNTIYF. The CDR3 DNA reads as TGTGCCAGCCAAGGGGCATCTGGAAACACCATATATTTT.

The DNA for the CDR3 is TGTGCCAGCAGTATAGCAGGGAGGAAGAATCAGCCCCAGCATTTT. Its protein is CASSIAGRKNQPQHF. The rearrangement links TRBV27 to TRBJ1-5, with a possible D match to TRBD1 (5 bases). This CDR3 is 15 amino acids long. Germline CDR1 reads MNHEY; CDR2 reads SMNVEV (reference sequence). Trimming cost V 5 bases and J 4 bases, with 15 bases left between them.

By frequency in the sample, this clone is large (0.1 to 1%). The chain recombines TRBV20-1 with TRBJ1-5; weak D call: TRBD1 (5 bases). The V and J ends lost 3 bases and 0 bases respectively, with 15 bases between them. From germline, CDR1 is DFQATT and CDR2 SNEGSKA (reference sequence). This CDR3 has 16 amino acids. CDR3 DNA sequence: TGCAGTGCTAGTATTCCGGGACTGAATAGCAATCAGCCCCAGCATTTT. This translates into CSASIPGLNSNQPQHF.

The gene calls are TRBV10-3 and TRBJ2-7; 10 nucleotides align to TRBD1. This CDR3 comprises 16 residues. Germline values: CDR1 ENHRY, CDR2 SYGVKD. J lost 2 bases, V lost 5 bases, and 9 bases had no gene match. The CDR3 loop reads CAISITSGTGAYEQYF. CDR3 in DNA: TGTGCCATCAGTATAACGTCCGGGACAGGGGCCTACGAGCAGTACTTC.